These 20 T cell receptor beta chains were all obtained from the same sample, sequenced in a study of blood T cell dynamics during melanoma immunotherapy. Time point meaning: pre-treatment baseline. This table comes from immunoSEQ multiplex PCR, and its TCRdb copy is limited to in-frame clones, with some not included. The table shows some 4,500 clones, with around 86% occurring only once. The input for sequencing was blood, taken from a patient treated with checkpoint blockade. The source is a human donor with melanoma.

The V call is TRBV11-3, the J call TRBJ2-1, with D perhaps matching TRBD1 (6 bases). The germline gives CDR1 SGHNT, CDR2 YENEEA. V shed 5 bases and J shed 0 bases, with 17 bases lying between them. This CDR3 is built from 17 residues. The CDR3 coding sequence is TGTGCCAGCAGCCCCGGACCCCAGGGGAGCTCCTACAATGAGCAGTTCTTC. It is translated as CASSPGPQGSSYNEQFF.

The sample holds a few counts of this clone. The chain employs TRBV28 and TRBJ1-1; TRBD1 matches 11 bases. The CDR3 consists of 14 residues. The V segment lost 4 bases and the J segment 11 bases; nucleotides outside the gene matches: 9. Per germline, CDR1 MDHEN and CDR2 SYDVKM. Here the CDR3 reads CASSSGQGAKRAFF. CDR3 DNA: TGTGCCAGCAGTTCCGGACAGGGGGCGAAGAGGGCTTTCTTT.

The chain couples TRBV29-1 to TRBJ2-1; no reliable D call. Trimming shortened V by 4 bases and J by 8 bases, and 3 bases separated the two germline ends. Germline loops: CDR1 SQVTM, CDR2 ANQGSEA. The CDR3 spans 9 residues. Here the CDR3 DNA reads TGCAGCGTTGGGGATGAGCAGTTCTTC. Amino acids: CSVGDEQFF.

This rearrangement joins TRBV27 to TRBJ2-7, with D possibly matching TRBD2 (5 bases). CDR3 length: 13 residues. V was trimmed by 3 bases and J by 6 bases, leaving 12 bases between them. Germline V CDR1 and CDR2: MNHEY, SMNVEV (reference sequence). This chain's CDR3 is CASSLGARGEQYF. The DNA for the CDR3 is TGTGCCAGCAGTTTGGGAGCTCGCGGCGAGCAGTACTTC.

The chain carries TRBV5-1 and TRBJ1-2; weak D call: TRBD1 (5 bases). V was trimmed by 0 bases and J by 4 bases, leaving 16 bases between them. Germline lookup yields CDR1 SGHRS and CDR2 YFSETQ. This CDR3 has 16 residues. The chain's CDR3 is CASSLAVGQGAYGYTF. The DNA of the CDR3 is TGCGCCAGCAGCTTGGCCGTCGGGCAGGGCGCCTATGGCTACACCTTC.

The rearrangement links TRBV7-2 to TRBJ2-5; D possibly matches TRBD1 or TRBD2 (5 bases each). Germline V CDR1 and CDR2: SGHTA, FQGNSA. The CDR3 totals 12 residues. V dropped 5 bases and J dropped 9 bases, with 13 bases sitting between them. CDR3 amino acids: CASSPGGTAQYF. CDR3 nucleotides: TGTGCCAGCAGCCCGGGTGGGACGGCCCAGTACTTC.

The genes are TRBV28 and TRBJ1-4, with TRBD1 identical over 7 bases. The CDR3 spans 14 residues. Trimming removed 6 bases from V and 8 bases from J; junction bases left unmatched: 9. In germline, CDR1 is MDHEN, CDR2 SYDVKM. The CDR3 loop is CASSTGQAREKLFF. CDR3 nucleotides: TGTGCCAGCAGCACAGGACAGGCAAGGGAAAAACTGTTTTTT.

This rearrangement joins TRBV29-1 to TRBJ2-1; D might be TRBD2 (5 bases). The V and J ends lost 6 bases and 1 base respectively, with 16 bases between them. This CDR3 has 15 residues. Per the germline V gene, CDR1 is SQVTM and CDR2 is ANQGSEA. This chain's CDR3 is CSVGNKAASYNEQFF. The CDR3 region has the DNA TGCAGCGTGGGCAATAAAGCGGCTTCCTACAATGAGCAGTTCTTC.

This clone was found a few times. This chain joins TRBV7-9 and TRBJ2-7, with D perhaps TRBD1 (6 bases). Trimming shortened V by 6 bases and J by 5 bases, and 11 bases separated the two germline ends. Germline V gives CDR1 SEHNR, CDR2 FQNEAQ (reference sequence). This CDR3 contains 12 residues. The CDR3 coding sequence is TGTGCCAGCAGTACTACAGGGAACGAGCAGTACTTC. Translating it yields CASSTTGNEQYF.

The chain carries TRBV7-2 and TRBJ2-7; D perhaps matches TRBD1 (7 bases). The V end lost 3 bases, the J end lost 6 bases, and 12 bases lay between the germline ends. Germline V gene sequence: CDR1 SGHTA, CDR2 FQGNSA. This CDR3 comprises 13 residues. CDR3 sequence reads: CASSFRQGGEQYF. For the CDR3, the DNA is TGTGCCAGCAGCTTCCGACAGGGAGGCGAGCAGTACTTC.

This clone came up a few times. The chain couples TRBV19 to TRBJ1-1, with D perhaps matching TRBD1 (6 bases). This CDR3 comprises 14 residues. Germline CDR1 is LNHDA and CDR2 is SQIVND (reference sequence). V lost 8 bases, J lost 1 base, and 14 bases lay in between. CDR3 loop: CASGRRGENTEAFF. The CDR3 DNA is TGTGCCAGTGGGAGGAGGGGGGAGAACACTGAAGCTTTCTTT.

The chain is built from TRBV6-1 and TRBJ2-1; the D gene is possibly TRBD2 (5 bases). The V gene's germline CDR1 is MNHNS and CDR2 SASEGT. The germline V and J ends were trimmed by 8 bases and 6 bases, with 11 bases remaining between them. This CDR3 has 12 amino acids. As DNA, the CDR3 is TGTGCCAGCTCTGTACGGGGCAATGAGCAGTTCTTC. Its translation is CASSVRGNEQFF.

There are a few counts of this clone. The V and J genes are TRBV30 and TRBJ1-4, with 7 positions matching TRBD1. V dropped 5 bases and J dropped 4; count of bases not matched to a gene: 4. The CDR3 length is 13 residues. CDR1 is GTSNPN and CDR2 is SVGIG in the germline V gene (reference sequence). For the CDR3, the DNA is TGTGCCTGGGGACAGGCAGGTAATGAAAAACTGTTTTTT. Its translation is CAWGQAGNEKLFF.

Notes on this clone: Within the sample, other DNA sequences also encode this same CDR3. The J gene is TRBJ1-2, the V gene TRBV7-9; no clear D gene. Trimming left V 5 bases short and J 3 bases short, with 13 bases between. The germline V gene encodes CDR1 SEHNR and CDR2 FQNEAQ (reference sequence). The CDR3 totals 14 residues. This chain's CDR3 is CASSPMDGYYGYTF. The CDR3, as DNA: TGTGCCAGCAGCCCCATGGACGGTTACTATGGCTACACCTTC.

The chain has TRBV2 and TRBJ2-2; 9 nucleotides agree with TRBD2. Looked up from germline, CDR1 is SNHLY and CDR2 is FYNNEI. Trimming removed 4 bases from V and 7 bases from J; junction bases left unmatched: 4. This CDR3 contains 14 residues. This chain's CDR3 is CASSVGGRVGELFF. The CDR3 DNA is TGTGCCAGCAGTGTGGGCGGGAGGGTCGGGGAGCTGTTTTTT.

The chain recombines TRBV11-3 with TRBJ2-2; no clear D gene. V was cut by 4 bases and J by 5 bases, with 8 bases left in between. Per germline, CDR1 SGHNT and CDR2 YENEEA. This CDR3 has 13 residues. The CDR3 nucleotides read TGTGCCAGCAGCTGGACCGGGACCGGGGAGCTGTTTTTT. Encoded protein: CASSWTGTGELFF.

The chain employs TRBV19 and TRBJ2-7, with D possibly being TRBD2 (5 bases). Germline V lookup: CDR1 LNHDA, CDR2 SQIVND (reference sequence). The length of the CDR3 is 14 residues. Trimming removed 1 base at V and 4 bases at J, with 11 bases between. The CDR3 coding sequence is TGTGCCAGTAGTATAGGAGGGAACGTATACGAGCAGTACTTC. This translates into CASSIGGNVYEQYF. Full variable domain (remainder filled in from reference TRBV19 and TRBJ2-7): DGGITQSPKYLFRKEGQNVTLSCEQNLNHDAMYWYRQDPGQGLRLIYYSQIVNDFQKGDIAEGYSVSREKKESFPLTVTSAQKNPTAFYLCASSIGGNVYEQYFGPGTRLTVT.

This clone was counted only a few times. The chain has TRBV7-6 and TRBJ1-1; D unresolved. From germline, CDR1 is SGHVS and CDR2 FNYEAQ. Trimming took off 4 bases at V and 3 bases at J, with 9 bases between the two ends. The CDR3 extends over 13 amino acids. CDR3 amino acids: CASSSIEDTEAFF. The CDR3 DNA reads TGTGCCAGCAGCTCCATCGAGGACACTGAAGCTTTCTTT.

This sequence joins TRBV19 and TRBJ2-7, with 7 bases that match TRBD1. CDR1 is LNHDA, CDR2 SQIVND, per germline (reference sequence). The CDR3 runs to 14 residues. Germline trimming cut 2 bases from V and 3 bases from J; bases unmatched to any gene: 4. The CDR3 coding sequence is TGTGCCAGTAGTATATACAGGGGCCGCTACGAGCAGTACTTC. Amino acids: CASSIYRGRYEQYF.

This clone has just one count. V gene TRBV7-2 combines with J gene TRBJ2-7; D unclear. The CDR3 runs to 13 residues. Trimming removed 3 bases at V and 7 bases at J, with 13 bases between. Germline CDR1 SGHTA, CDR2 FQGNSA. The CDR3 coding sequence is TGTGCCAGCAGCTTCGGACGGACGAGGGAGCAGTACTTC. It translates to CASSFGRTREQYF.